A selection of T cell receptor beta chains follows, all from one sample in a study of shared clonotypes between healthy human individuals. Repertoires were generated with immunoSEQ multiplex PCR, while TCRdb's copy carries only in-frame clones and drops some. The sample has roughly 2,300,000 clones, roughly 90% seen once. The specimen sequenced was naive CD4+ T cells from PBMCs. The receptors were gathered from a young man in good health. Some clones in this sample may be carry-over from other donors' samples. The conserved cysteine and the conserved F or W are not part of the CDR3 here. The order of the fields is J gene, V gene, CDR3 protein.

j_call: TRBJ2-1; v_call: TRBV18; cdr3_aa: ASSSGTPSYNEQF
j_call: TRBJ1-4; v_call: TRBV4-3; cdr3_aa: ASSPGTGGEKLF
j_call: TRBJ2-3; v_call: TRBV2; cdr3_aa: ASSEGGAQADTQY
j_call: TRBJ2-1; v_call: TRBV9; cdr3_aa: ASSPRTGGPGSSYNEQF
j_call: TRBJ1-2; v_call: TRBV28; cdr3_aa: ASSGGDRANYGYT
j_call: TRBJ2-7; v_call: TRBV7-2; cdr3_aa: ASSLGTTDSYEQY
j_call: TRBJ1-4; v_call: TRBV9; cdr3_aa: ASSVGDSLGKKLF
j_call: TRBJ1-2; v_call: TRBV2; cdr3_aa: ASSEELANYGYT
j_call: TRBJ2-7; v_call: TRBV4-1; cdr3_aa: ASSPPGTGTYEQY
j_call: TRBJ1-1; v_call: TRBV10-2; cdr3_aa: ASSESGRSGSTEAF
j_call: TRBJ2-5; v_call: TRBV6-5; cdr3_aa: ASSKNRETQY
j_call: TRBJ2-7; v_call: TRBV15; cdr3_aa: ATSEMPPYEQY
j_call: TRBJ1-2; v_call: TRBV5-1; cdr3_aa: ASSLGIGRDGYT
j_call: TRBJ2-7; v_call: TRBV11-2; cdr3_aa: ASSLDPSGLVSYEQY
j_call: TRBJ1-2; v_call: TRBV4-3; cdr3_aa: ASSQGLQGDGYGYT
j_call: TRBJ2-7; v_call: TRBV29-1; cdr3_aa: SVTETGNLGEY
j_call: TRBJ2-7; v_call: TRBV28; cdr3_aa: ASSLGTYPYEQY
j_call: TRBJ2-7; v_call: TRBV10-3; cdr3_aa: AISGDRGDLYEQY
j_call: TRBJ1-2; v_call: TRBV29-1; cdr3_aa: SVGNEGYGYT
j_call: TRBJ1-1; v_call: TRBV6-5; cdr3_aa: ASSSITRGWTEAF
j_call: TRBJ1-4; v_call: TRBV23-1; cdr3_aa: ASSQSRLVGGRYEKLF
j_call: TRBJ1-2; v_call: TRBV6-6; cdr3_aa: ASLRQDYGYT
j_call: TRBJ1-4; v_call: TRBV28; cdr3_aa: ASRVGTTNEKLF
j_call: TRBJ1-5; v_call: TRBV6-6; cdr3_aa: ASSYGGGNQPQH
j_call: TRBJ2-2; v_call: TRBV7-9; cdr3_aa: ASSLPRGRENTGELF
j_call: TRBJ2-3; v_call: TRBV5-1; cdr3_aa: ASSLRTSGSTDTQY
j_call: TRBJ1-1; v_call: TRBV5-8; cdr3_aa: ASSLYPEAF
j_call: TRBJ2-7; v_call: TRBV7-9; cdr3_aa: ASTLRGAGYEQY
j_call: TRBJ1-3; v_call: TRBV7-9; cdr3_aa: ASSPTGLGNTIY
j_call: TRBJ1-1; v_call: TRBV5-4; cdr3_aa: ASSLGLAREAF
j_call: TRBJ1-5; v_call: TRBV19; cdr3_aa: ASSIELRPQH
j_call: TRBJ2-1; v_call: TRBV5-1; cdr3_aa: ASSPGLAGGSSYNEQF
j_call: TRBJ1-2; v_call: TRBV30; cdr3_aa: AWRDNTGRGYT
j_call: TRBJ2-1; v_call: TRBV27; cdr3_aa: ASAVLLAYNEQF
j_call: TRBJ2-1; v_call: TRBV18; cdr3_aa: ASSPPSLANEQF
j_call: TRBJ1-3; v_call: TRBV2; cdr3_aa: ASSVSPGWVISGNTIY
j_call: TRBJ2-2; v_call: TRBV6-5; cdr3_aa: ASSTGVDTGELF
j_call: TRBJ2-4; v_call: TRBV28; cdr3_aa: ASRAGTSTHIQY
j_call: TRBJ1-1; v_call: TRBV29-1; cdr3_aa: SVRTGGTEAF
j_call: TRBJ1-4; v_call: TRBV5-5; cdr3_aa: ASSLGRSTNEKLF
j_call: TRBJ2-7; v_call: TRBV11-2; cdr3_aa: ASSLRTGHSYEQY
j_call: TRBJ2-1; v_call: TRBV5-1; cdr3_aa: ASSTEPSGRGNEQF
j_call: TRBJ1-2; v_call: TRBV6-1; cdr3_aa: ASRLTTGGYGYT
j_call: TRBJ2-7; v_call: TRBV28; cdr3_aa: ASSFMSAGNHYEQY
j_call: TRBJ2-5; v_call: TRBV5-1; cdr3_aa: ASSLGLAGTETQY
j_call: TRBJ1-2; v_call: TRBV5-1; cdr3_aa: ASSLEAGWDGYT
j_call: TRBJ2-1; v_call: TRBV15; cdr3_aa: ATSREDLNRGSYNEQF
j_call: TRBJ2-1; v_call: TRBV4-2; cdr3_aa: ASSFPGGNNEQF
j_call: TRBJ1-1; v_call: TRBV19; cdr3_aa: ASSIKQGVTEAF
j_call: TRBJ1-5; v_call: TRBV19; cdr3_aa: ASSKLDRGQVQPQH
j_call: TRBJ2-7; v_call: TRBV7-2; cdr3_aa: ASSLGTSGRNEQY
j_call: TRBJ2-7; v_call: TRBV19; cdr3_aa: ASSIMGVLGDEQY
j_call: TRBJ1-3; v_call: TRBV5-1; cdr3_aa: ASSLIGTGASGNTIY
j_call: TRBJ2-3; v_call: TRBV9; cdr3_aa: ASSVGTRPDTQY
j_call: TRBJ1-2; v_call: TRBV10-3; cdr3_aa: AISLQGAPNYGYT
j_call: TRBJ2-3; v_call: TRBV4-1; cdr3_aa: ASSPPLPQQLQY
j_call: TRBJ2-3; v_call: TRBV6-5; cdr3_aa: ASSYSEIDTQY